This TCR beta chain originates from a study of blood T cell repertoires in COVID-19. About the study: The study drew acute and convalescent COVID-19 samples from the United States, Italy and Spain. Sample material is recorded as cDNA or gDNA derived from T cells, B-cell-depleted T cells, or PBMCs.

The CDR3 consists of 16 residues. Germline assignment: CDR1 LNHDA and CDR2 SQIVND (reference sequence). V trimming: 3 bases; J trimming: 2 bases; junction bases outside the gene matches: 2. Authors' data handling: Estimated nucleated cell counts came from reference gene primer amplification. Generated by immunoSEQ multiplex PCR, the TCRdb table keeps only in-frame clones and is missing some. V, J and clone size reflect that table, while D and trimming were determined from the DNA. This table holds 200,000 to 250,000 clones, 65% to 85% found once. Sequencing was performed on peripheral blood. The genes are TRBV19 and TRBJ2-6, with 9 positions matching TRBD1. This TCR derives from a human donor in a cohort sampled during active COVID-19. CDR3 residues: CASSMGQGTGANVLTF. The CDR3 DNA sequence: TGTGCCAGTAGTATGGGACAGGGTACTGGGGCCAACGTCCTGACTTTC. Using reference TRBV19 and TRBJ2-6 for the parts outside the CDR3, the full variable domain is DGGITQSPKYLFRKEGQNVTLSCEQNLNHDAMYWYRQDPGQGLRLIYYSQIVNDFQKGDIAEGYSVSREKKESFPLTVTSAQKNPTAFYLCASSMGQGTGANVLTFGAGSRLTVL.